The sequence of this T cell receptor beta chain was determined in a study of blood T cell repertoires in COVID-19. About the study: T cells, B-cell-depleted T cells, or PBMCs provided the cDNA or gDNA that served as material.

Enrollees, roughly 18 to 89 years old, lived in around 23 US areas. Each participant's cohort was designated according to participant-reported clinical history. CDR3 size: 12 residues. The germline V gene encodes CDR1 MNHEY and CDR2 SMNVEV (reference sequence). V was shortened by 5 bases and J by 2 bases, with 3 bases between the two germline ends. Generated by immunoSEQ multiplex PCR, the TCRdb table keeps only in-frame clones and is missing some. The sample records some 100,000 clones, 65% to 90% being singletons. Sequencing input: PBMCs or T cells enriched from blood (not recorded which). This receptor was taken from a woman aged 45-65 years who had recovered from COVID-19. The rearrangement uses TRBV27 and TRBJ2-2; no definite D call. The CDR3 protein is CASSQNTGELFF. The CDR3, as DNA: TGTGCCAGCAGTCAAAACACCGGGGAGCTGTTTTTT.